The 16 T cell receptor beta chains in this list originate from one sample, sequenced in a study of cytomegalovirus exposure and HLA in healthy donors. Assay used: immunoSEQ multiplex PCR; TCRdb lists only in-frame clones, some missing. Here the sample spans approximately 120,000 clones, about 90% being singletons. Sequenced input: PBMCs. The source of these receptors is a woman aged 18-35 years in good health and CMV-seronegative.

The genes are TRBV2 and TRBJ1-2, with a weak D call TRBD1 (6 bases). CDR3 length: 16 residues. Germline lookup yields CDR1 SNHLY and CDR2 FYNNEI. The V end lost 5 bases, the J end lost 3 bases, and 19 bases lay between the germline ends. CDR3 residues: CASSPKPRTVYYGYTF. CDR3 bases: TGTGCCAGCAGTCCCAAACCACGGACAGTCTACTATGGCTACACCTTC. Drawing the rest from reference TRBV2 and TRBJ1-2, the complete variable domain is EPEVTQTPSHQVTQMGQEVILRCVPISNHLYFYWYRQILGQKVEFLVSFYNNEISEKSEIFDDQFSVERPDGSNFTLKIRSTKLEDSAMYFCASSPKPRTVYYGYTFGSGTRLTVV.

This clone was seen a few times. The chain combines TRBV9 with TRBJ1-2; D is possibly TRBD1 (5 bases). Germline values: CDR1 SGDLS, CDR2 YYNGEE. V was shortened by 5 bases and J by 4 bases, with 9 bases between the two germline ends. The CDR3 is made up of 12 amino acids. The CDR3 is CASRQVTYGYTF. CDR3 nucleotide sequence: TGTGCCAGCAGACAGGTTACCTATGGCTACACCTTC.

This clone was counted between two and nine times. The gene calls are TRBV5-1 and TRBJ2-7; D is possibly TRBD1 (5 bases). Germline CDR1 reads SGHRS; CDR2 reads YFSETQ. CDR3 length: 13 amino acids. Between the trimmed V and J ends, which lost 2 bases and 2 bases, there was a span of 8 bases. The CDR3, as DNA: TGCGCCAGCAGCTTAACCAGGGCCTACGAGCAGTACTTC. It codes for CASSLTRAYEQYF.

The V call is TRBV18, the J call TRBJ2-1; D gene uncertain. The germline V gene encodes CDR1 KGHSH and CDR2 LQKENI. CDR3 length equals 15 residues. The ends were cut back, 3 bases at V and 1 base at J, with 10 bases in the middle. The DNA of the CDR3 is TGTGCCAGCTCACCGTCCCAGACTTCCTACAATGAGCAGTTCTTC. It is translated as CASSPSQTSYNEQFF.

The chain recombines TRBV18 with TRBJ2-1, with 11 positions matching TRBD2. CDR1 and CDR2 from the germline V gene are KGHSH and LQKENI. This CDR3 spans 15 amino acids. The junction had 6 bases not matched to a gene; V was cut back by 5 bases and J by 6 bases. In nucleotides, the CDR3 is TGTGCCAGCTCAACAAGACTAGCGGGGCTCAATGAGCAGTTCTTC. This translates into CASSTRLAGLNEQFF.

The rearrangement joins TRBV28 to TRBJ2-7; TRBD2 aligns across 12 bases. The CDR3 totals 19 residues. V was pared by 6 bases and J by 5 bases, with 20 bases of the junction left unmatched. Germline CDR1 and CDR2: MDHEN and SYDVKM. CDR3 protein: CASRTRLAGDPYRVDEQYF. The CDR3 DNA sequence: TGTGCCAGCAGGACCCGACTAGCGGGGGATCCCTATCGCGTCGACGAGCAGTACTTC.

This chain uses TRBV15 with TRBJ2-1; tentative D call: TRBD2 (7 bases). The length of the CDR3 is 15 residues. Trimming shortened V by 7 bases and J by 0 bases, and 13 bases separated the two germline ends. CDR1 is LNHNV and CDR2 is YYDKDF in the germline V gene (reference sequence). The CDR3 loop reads CATTPGGSSYNEQFF. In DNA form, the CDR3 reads TGTGCCACCACCCCGGGGGGCAGCTCCTACAATGAGCAGTTCTTC.

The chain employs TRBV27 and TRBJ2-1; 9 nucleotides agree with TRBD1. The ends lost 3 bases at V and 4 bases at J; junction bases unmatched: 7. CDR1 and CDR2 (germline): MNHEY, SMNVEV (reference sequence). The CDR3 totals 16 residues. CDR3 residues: CASSLAPGTGYNEQFF. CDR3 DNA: TGTGCCAGCAGTTTGGCACCCGGGACAGGGTACAATGAGCAGTTCTTC.

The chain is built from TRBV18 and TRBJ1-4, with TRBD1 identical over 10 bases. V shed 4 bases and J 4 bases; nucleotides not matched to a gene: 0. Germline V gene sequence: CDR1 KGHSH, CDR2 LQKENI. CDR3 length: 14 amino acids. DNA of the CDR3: TGTGCCAGCTCACGGGACAGGGGTAATGAAAAACTGTTTTTT. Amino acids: CASSRDRGNEKLFF.

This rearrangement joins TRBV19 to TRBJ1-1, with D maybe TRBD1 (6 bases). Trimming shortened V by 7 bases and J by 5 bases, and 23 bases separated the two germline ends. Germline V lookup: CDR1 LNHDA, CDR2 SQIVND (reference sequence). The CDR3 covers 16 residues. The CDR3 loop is CASTPWGRGAKTEAFF. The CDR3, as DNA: TGTGCCAGTACGCCTTGGGGCCGGGGGGCTAAGACTGAAGCTTTCTTT.

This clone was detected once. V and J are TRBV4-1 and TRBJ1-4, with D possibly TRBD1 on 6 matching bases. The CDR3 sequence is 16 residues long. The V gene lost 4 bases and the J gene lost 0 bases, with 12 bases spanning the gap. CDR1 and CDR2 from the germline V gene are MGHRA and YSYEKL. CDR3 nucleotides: TGCGCCAGCAGCCCGGGCCAGGGGCCAACTAATGAAAAACTGTTTTTT. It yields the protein CASSPGQGPTNEKLFF.

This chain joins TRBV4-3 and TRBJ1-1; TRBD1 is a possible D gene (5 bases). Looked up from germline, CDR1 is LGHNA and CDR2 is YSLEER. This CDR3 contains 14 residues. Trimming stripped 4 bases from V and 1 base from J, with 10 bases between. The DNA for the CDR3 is TGCGCCAGCAGCCCTTACCAGGGGAACACTGAAGCTTTCTTT. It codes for CASSPYQGNTEAFF.

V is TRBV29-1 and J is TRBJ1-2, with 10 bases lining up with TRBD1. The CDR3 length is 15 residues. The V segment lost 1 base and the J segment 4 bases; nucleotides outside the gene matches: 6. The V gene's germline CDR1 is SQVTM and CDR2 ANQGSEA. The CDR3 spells CSVEGDRGIRYGYTF. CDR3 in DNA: TGCAGCGTTGAAGGGGACAGGGGAATTCGCTATGGCTACACCTTC.

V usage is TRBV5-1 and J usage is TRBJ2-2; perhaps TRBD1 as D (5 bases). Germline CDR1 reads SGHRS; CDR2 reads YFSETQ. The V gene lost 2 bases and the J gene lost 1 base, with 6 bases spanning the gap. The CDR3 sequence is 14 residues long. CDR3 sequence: CASSLGQNTGELFF. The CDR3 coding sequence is TGCGCCAGCAGCTTAGGACAGAACACCGGGGAGCTGTTTTTT. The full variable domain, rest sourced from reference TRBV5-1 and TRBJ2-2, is KAGVTQTPRYLIKTRGQQVTLSCSPISGHRSVSWYQQTPGQGLQFLFEYFSETQRNKGNFPGRFSGRQFSNSRSEMNVSTLELGDSALYLCASSLGQNTGELFFGEGSRLTVL.

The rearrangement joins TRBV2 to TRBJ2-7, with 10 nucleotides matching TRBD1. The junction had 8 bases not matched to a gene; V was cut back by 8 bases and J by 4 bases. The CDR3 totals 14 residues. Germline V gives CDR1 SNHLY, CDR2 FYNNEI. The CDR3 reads CASGQGQGSYEQYF. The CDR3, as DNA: TGTGCCAGCGGCCAGGGACAGGGGTCGTACGAGCAGTACTTC. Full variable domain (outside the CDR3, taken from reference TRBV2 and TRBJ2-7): EPEVTQTPSHQVTQMGQEVILRCVPISNHLYFYWYRQILGQKVEFLVSFYNNEISEKSEIFDDQFSVERPDGSNFTLKIRSTKLEDSAMYFCASGQGQGSYEQYFGPGTRLTVT.

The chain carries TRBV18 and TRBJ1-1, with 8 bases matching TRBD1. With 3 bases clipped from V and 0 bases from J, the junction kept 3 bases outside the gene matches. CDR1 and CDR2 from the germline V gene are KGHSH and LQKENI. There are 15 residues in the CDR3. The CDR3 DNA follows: TGTGCCAGCTCACCGGACAGGGTAATGAACACTGAAGCTTTCTTT. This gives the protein CASSPDRVMNTEAFF.